The 3 T cell receptor beta chains listed next were all sequenced from one sample in a study of cytomegalovirus exposure and HLA in healthy donors. Method: immunoSEQ multiplex PCR; TCRdb's copy keeps in-frame clones and lacks some. The sample includes 75,000 to 90,000 clones, around 96% of them seen just once. The sample taken for sequencing was PBMCs. The receptors stem from a man aged 18 to 35 in good health and CMV-seropositive.

The chain couples TRBV6-1 to TRBJ1-2; no firm D call. The germline V and J ends were trimmed by 4 bases and 2 bases, with 8 bases remaining between them. CDR1 is MNHNS, CDR2 SASEGT, per germline. This CDR3 has 13 amino acids. CDR3 nucleotide sequence: TGTGCCAGCAGTGTGAACAGAAACTATGGCTACACCTTC. This sequence encodes CASSVNRNYGYTF.

V gene TRBV7-9 combines with J gene TRBJ1-4; no firm D call. This CDR3 comprises 11 residues. Trimming left V 6 bases short and J 4 bases short, with 3 bases between. Germline CDR1 is SEHNR and CDR2 is FQNEAQ (reference sequence). The CDR3 DNA reads as TGTGCCAGCAGTAATAATGAAAAACTGTTTTTT. Translated, it gives CASSNNEKLFF.

V gene TRBV4-1 combines with J gene TRBJ2-1; D is perhaps TRBD1 (5 bases). The CDR3 has 17 amino acids. CDR1 is MGHRA, CDR2 YSYEKL, per germline. V gave up 2 bases and J gave up 1 base, with 15 bases separating them. The CDR3 protein is CASSQTGPLTSYNEQFF. The CDR3 DNA reads as TGCGCCAGCAGCCAAACAGGTCCCCTAACATCCTACAATGAGCAGTTCTTC.